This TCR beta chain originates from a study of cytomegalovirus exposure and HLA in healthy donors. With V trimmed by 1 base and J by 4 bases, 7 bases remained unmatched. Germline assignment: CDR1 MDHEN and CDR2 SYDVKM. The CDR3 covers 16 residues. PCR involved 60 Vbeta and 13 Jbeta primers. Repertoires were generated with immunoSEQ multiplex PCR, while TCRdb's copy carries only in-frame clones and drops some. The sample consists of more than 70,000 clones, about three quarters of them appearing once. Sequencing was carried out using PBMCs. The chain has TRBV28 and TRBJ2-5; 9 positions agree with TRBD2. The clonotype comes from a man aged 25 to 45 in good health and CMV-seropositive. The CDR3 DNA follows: TGTGCCAGCAGTTTATTAGGCGGGAGGGCCCGAGAGACCCAGTACTTC. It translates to CASSLLGGRARETQYF.